This T cell receptor beta chain was obtained from a study of T cell responses to AZD1222 COVID-19 vaccine. Produced via immunoSEQ multiplex PCR; TCRdb's table is partial and in-frame only. Of tens of thousands of clones listed, around 90% are singletons. The study, taken as a whole, reports: Spike-specific TCR repertoires showed rising breadth and depth after two AZD1222 doses. Only 5 or 6 individuals given AZD1222 were seropositive at baseline.

Concerning this clone itself: Its antigen is unknown.

V dropped 0 bases and J dropped 3 bases, with 8 bases sitting between them. The CDR3 has 13 amino acids. Germline V gene lookup returns CDR1 GTSNPN and CDR2 SVGIG (reference sequence). The chain combines TRBV30 with TRBJ1-1; no reliable D call. The starting material was peripheral blood, obtained on day 0 of AZD1222 vaccination. The TCR sequence derives from an adult in good health. CDR3 sequence reads: CAWSVDTDTEAFF. CDR3 DNA: TGTGCCTGGAGTGTAGACACGGACACTGAAGCTTTCTTT.